These 30 T cell receptor beta chains came from one sample sequenced in a study of T cells after yellow fever vaccination. From the 5' RACE reads, TCRdb called clonotypes with MiXCR, one entry per CDR3 protein. The sample gives about 340,000 distinct CDR3 sequences, roughly an eighth of which show up once; approximately 3.3% is in the top ten. The specimen was CD4+ T cells sorted from PBMCs, collected 15 days after the yellow fever booster vaccination. The receptor set was obtained from a man aged 18 to 29 who received the YFV17D yellow fever vaccine.

This clonotype came up many times. The chain carries TRBV20-1 and TRBJ2-5; D might be TRBD2 (6 bases). There are 16 residues in the CDR3. CDR1 and CDR2 from the germline V gene are DFQATT and SNEGSKA (reference sequence). V lost 0 bases and J lost 0, with 14 bases in between. In DNA form, the CDR3 reads TGCAGTGCTAGAGATAGTGCAGGGAGGTACCAAGAGACCCAGTACTTC. As protein: CSARDSAGRYQETQYF.

This clonotype was detected once. The CDR3 bases are TGTGCCAGCAGTAGACAGGAGAGGTTTCCTTTCCGCTACACCTTC. As protein: CASSRQERFPFRYTF. The chain recombines TRBV7-2 with TRBJ1-2, with D maybe TRBD1 (6 bases). The ends were cut back, 6 bases at V and 9 bases at J, with 23 bases in the middle. From germline, CDR1 is SGHTA and CDR2 FQGNSA. CDR3 length: 15 residues.

The genes are TRBV29-1 and TRBJ2-5; 9 bases map to TRBD2. V gave up 2 bases and J gave up 0 bases; unmatched junction bases: 1. CDR3 length: 14 residues. Per germline, CDR1 SQVTM and CDR2 ANQGSEA. CDR3 DNA sequence: TGCAGCGTTGAAATAGCGGGGGACCAAGAGACCCAGTACTTC. It specifies CSVEIAGDQETQYF.

The table lists this clonotype with many counts. The rearrangement uses TRBV7-3 and TRBJ2-1, with D tentatively TRBD2 (6 bases). Trimming cost V 5 bases and J 5 bases, with 16 bases left between them. This CDR3 contains 15 residues. Per germline, CDR1 SGHTA and CDR2 FQGTGA. The CDR3 region is CASSPQSGLNNEQFF. CDR3 bases: TGTGCCAGCAGCCCACAATCGGGACTTAACAATGAGCAGTTCTTC. The full variable domain, rest sourced from reference TRBV7-3 and TRBJ2-1, is GAGVSQTPSNKVTEKGKYVELRCDPISGHTALYWYRQSLGQGPEFLIYFQGTGAADDSGLPNDRFFAVRPEGSVSTLKIQRTERGDSAVYLCASSPQSGLNNEQFFGPGTRLTVL.

This clonotype came up a few times. Written as DNA, the CDR3 is TGCGCCAGCAGCAATATCGCCGGTAGCGGGGCTCCTAGCTCCTACAATGAGCAGTTCTTC. Protein sequence: CASSNIAGSGAPSSYNEQFF. V gene TRBV5-1 combines with J gene TRBJ2-1; 8 bases match TRBD2. The V gene end was trimmed by 4 bases and the J gene end by 0 bases; junction bases not matched to a gene: 18. From germline, CDR1 is SGHRS and CDR2 YFSETQ. This CDR3 contains 20 residues.

V and J are TRBV5-1 and TRBJ2-7, with 9 positions matching TRBD1. This CDR3 has 15 residues. Germline CDR1 and CDR2: SGHRS and YFSETQ. With V trimmed by 1 base and J by 6 bases, 8 bases remained unmatched. The DNA of the CDR3 is TGCGCCAGCAGCTTGCGCGGGACAGGGTACCTCGAGCAGTACTTC. Translating it yields CASSLRGTGYLEQYF.

This clonotype showed up just a few times. The chain has TRBV14 and TRBJ2-5; a possible D gene is TRBD2 (5 bases). V was clipped by 5 bases and J by 7 bases, with 14 bases between them. This CDR3 spans 13 amino acids. CDR1 and CDR2 (germline): SGHDN, FVKESK. The chain's CDR3 is CASSYSNRGTQYF. Here the CDR3 DNA reads TGTGCCAGCAGCTATTCGAACCGGGGGACCCAGTACTTC.

This clonotype was counted between two and nine times. V usage is TRBV6-2 or TRBV6-3 and J usage is TRBJ1-6, with 9 bases that match TRBD1. The CDR3 totals 15 residues. V was clipped by 5 bases and J by 8 bases; unmatched bases: 7. The V gene's germline CDR1 is MNHEY and CDR2 SVGEGT. CDR3 loop: CASSPAGQGYSPLHF. CDR3 DNA sequence: TGTGCCAGCAGTCCGGCGGGACAGGGTTATTCACCCCTCCACTTT.

The sample holds many counts of this clonotype. This chain links TRBV15 with TRBJ2-3; 9 bases agree with TRBD2. The germline V gene has CDR1 LNHNV and CDR2 YYDKDF (reference sequence). Unmatched junction bases numbered 3, after V lost 5 bases and J lost 0 bases. This CDR3 spans 15 amino acids. The CDR3 here is CATSGGLASTDTQYF. The CDR3 nucleotides read TGTGCCACCAGCGGAGGACTAGCGAGCACAGATACGCAGTATTTT.

The V call is TRBV3-1, the J call TRBJ2-3; 8 positions agree with TRBD2. The CDR3 has 18 residues. The V segment lost 2 bases and the J segment 3 bases; nucleotides outside the gene matches: 13. Germline V gene lookup returns CDR1 LGHDT and CDR2 YNNKEL (reference sequence). CDR3 sequence: CASSQHVRGGGTTDTQYF. The CDR3 nucleotides are TGTGCCAGCAGCCAACACGTCCGGGGCGGGGGGACGACAGATACGCAGTATTTT.

This clonotype was seen only a few times. CDR3 in amino acids: CATRQGADNSPLHF. DNA of the CDR3: TGTGCCACGCGACAGGGGGCCGATAATTCACCCCTCCACTTT. The chain is built from TRBV10-3 and TRBJ1-6; 10 bases are a match to TRBD1. The CDR3 extends over 14 amino acids. Germline V gives CDR1 ENHRY, CDR2 SYGVKD. V was pared by 10 bases and J by 5 bases, with 5 bases of the junction left unmatched.

This clonotype was counted between two and nine times. The chain combines TRBV7-9 with TRBJ1-6; 8 bases map to TRBD1. The CDR3 extends over 15 amino acids. The ends lost 3 bases at V and 6 bases at J; junction bases unmatched: 4. The germline V gene encodes CDR1 SEHNR and CDR2 FQNEAQ (reference sequence). For the CDR3, the DNA is TGTGCCAGCAGCTTCCAGGGGGCGAGTAATTCACCCCTCCACTTT. Encoded protein: CASSFQGASNSPLHF.

V gene TRBV11-2 combines with J gene TRBJ2-5; perhaps TRBD2 as D (6 bases). Germline V gives CDR1 SGHAT, CDR2 FQNNGV. The CDR3 length is 14 residues. V was cut by 3 bases and J by 2 bases, with 10 bases left in between. The CDR3 spells CASSFNRGQETQYF. CDR3 sequence (DNA): TGTGCCAGCAGCTTTAACCGGGGGCAAGAGACCCAGTACTTC.

This clonotype turned up a few times. The chain joins TRBV11-2 to TRBJ1-6, with 7 positions matching TRBD1. The trim removed 3 bases at V and 4 bases at J, leaving 12 bases unmatched. This CDR3 is 18 amino acids long. Germline loops: CDR1 SGHAT, CDR2 FQNNGV. In DNA form, the CDR3 reads TGTGCCAGCAGCTTTGGGGTCAGGGGGAGTTTATATAATTCACCCCTCCACTTT. Protein product: CASSFGVRGSLYNSPLHF. Variable domain in full (rest from reference TRBV11-2 and TRBJ1-6): EAGVAQSPRYKIIEKRQSVAFWCNPISGHATLYWYQQILGQGPKLLIQFQNNGVVDDSQLPKDRFSAERLKGVDSTLKIQPAKLEDSAVYLCASSFGVRGSLYNSPLHFGNGTRLTVT.

The sample holds many counts of this clonotype. The chain has TRBV7-6 and TRBJ2-2; TRBD2 matches at 7 bases. CDR3 length equals 14 residues. The germline gives CDR1 SGHVS, CDR2 FNYEAQ. The V segment lost 5 bases and the J segment 2 bases; nucleotides outside the gene matches: 2. The CDR3 DNA follows: TGTGCCAGCAGCCGCGGGGGAAACACCGGGGAGCTGTTTTTT. Its protein product is CASSRGGNTGELFF.

A few counts support this clonotype. This chain joins TRBV7-3 and TRBJ2-1; the D gene could be TRBD1 or TRBD2 (5 bases each). CDR1 SGHTA and CDR2 FQGTGA come from the germline V gene. Trimming cost V 5 bases and J 4 bases, with 18 bases left between them. There are 16 residues in the CDR3. The CDR3 here is CASSDRPGLIYNEQFF. CDR3 in DNA: TGTGCCAGCAGCGACCGCCCGGGGCTAATTTACAATGAGCAGTTCTTC. The complete variable domain, with remaining parts taken from reference TRBV7-3 and TRBJ2-1, reads GAGVSQTPSNKVTEKGKYVELRCDPISGHTALYWYRQSLGQGPEFLIYFQGTGAADDSGLPNDRFFAVRPEGSVSTLKIQRTERGDSAVYLCASSDRPGLIYNEQFFGPGTRLTVL.

Comments on this clonotype: The conserved phenylalanine or tryptophan is not found at the CDR3 terminus, so this likely reflects a read error. The chain has TRBV4-1 and TRBJ2-2; the D is unclear. CDR1 and CDR2 (germline): MGHRA, YSYEKL. The CDR3 runs to 14 residues. The V gene lost 4 bases and the J gene lost 5 bases, with 11 bases spanning the gap. CDR3 DNA sequence: TGCGCCAGCAGCCCAGCATTGGTGACCGGGGAGCTGTTTCTT. It translates to CASSPALVTGELFL.

The rearrangement links TRBV15 to TRBJ2-5; no reliable D call. V was cut by 5 bases and J by 1 base, with 17 bases left in between. Germline assignment: CDR1 LNHNV and CDR2 YYDKDF (reference sequence). The CDR3 is 16 amino acids. CDR3 sequence reads: CATSGRELTFQETQYF. The CDR3 DNA is TGTGCCACCAGCGGAAGAGAACTAACCTTCCAAGAGACCCAGTACTTC.

The CDR3 protein is CASSSHQGQGGYEQYF. Written as DNA, the CDR3 is TGTGCCAGCAGCTCTCATCAGGGGCAGGGTGGCTACGAGCAGTACTTC. This chain links TRBV7-8 with TRBJ2-7; D possibly corresponds to TRBD1 (6 bases). Germline CDR1 SGHVS, CDR2 FQNEAQ. The ends were cut back, 4 bases at V and 3 bases at J, with 19 bases in the middle. The CDR3 is 16 amino acids.

V and J are TRBV7-9 and TRBJ2-2; D remains ambiguous. The CDR3 totals 15 residues. V lost 2 bases and J lost 4, with 11 bases in between. Germline values: CDR1 SEHNR, CDR2 FQNEAQ (reference sequence). CDR3 in DNA: TGTGCCAGCAGCTTACCGGGTCTCACCACCGGGGAGCTGTTTTTT. Encoded protein: CASSLPGLTTGELFF.

The V gene is TRBV19, the J gene TRBJ2-4; 7 bases align to TRBD1. The V segment lost 4 bases and the J segment 3 bases; nucleotides outside the gene matches: 3. From germline, CDR1 is LNHDA and CDR2 SQIVND (reference sequence). The CDR3 has 14 amino acids. CDR3 DNA: TGTGCCAGTAGTAGAGACAGGGACAAAAACATTCAGTACTTC. Translating gives CASSRDRDKNIQYF.

This clonotype has a count of ten or more. The chain combines TRBV7-3 with TRBJ2-1; TRBD2 matches at 10 bases. The CDR3 is 13 residues long. V trimming: 3 bases; J trimming: 13 bases; junction bases outside the gene matches: 6. CDR1 is SGHTA and CDR2 is FQGTGA in the germline V gene. The CDR3 loop reads CASSFKTSGPQFF. DNA for the CDR3: TGTGCCAGCAGCTTCAAGACTAGCGGGCCACAGTTCTTC.

The chain uses TRBV7-9 and TRBJ1-4, with 10 bases identical to TRBD1. The germline gives CDR1 SEHNR, CDR2 FQNEAQ (reference sequence). The CDR3 has 16 residues. V trimming: 3 bases; J trimming: 0 bases; junction bases outside the gene matches: 1. CDR3 nucleotides: TGTGCCAGCAGCTTTGGACAGGGGGCAACTAATGAAAAACTGTTTTTT. Protein: CASSFGQGATNEKLFF.

This clonotype was seen at least ten times. The gene calls are TRBV7-3 and TRBJ1-1, with D perhaps TRBD1 (5 bases). The CDR3 length is 14 residues. V was clipped by 0 bases and J by 7 bases, with 12 bases between them. Germline CDR1 reads SGHTA; CDR2 reads FQGTGA. The CDR3 sequence is CASSLTARTHEAFF. The CDR3 bases are TGTGCCAGCAGCTTAACCGCGCGGACACATGAAGCTTTCTTT.

This sequence joins TRBV2 and TRBJ1-4; unclear D gene. This CDR3 spans 17 amino acids. Germline CDR1 is SNHLY and CDR2 is FYNNEI. Trimming removed 3 bases from V and 0 bases from J, with 14 bases in between. This chain's CDR3 is CASSERYWDATNEKLFF. The CDR3 DNA follows: TGTGCCAGCAGTGAGCGGTATTGGGATGCAACTAATGAAAAACTGTTTTTT.

The chain carries TRBV5-1 and TRBJ2-6, with 7 bases that match TRBD1. V gave up 0 bases and J gave up 5 bases; unmatched junction bases: 5. Germline V gives CDR1 SGHRS, CDR2 YFSETQ. The CDR3 extends over 16 amino acids. CDR3 in amino acids: CASSLGGGRWANVLTF. DNA for the CDR3: TGCGCCAGCAGCTTGGGAGGGGGCCGTTGGGCCAACGTCCTGACTTTC.

In this sample, this clonotype turned up a few times. The chain uses TRBV7-3 and TRBJ2-2, with D hard to call. CDR1 is SGHTA, CDR2 FQGTGA, per germline. The CDR3 is 15 amino acids. Trimming removed 1 base at V and 7 bases at J, with 13 bases between. This CDR3 is CASSLIASGFGELFF. CDR3 DNA: TGTGCCAGCAGCTTAATCGCGAGTGGTTTCGGGGAGCTGTTTTTT.

This clonotype has more than one count but fewer than ten. The CDR3 bases are TGTGCCAGCAGTTTTGCCGGGGCCACCAACGTCCTGACTTTC. Its protein product is CASSFAGATNVLTF. V and J are TRBV27 and TRBJ2-6, with D perhaps assigned TRBD1 or TRBD2 (5 bases each). The CDR3 length is 14 residues. The V gene's germline CDR1 is MNHEY and CDR2 SMNVEV (reference sequence). V dropped 3 bases and J dropped 8 bases, with 11 bases sitting between them. The full variable domain, in which reference TRBV27 and TRBJ2-6 provide the parts outside the CDR3, is EAQVTQNPRYLITVTGKKLTVTCSQNMNHEYMSWYRQDPGLGLRQIYYSMNVEVTDKGDVPEGYKVSRKEKRNFPLILESPSPNQTSLYFCASSFAGATNVLTFGAGSRLTVL.

V is TRBV9 and J is TRBJ1-6, with D tentatively TRBD1 (5 bases). The V gene's germline CDR1 is SGDLS and CDR2 YYNGEE. This CDR3 has 17 residues. V was shortened by 4 bases and J by 4 bases, with 18 bases between the two germline ends. CDR3 in DNA: TGTGCCAGCAGCCCGACCTCGGGACGGAAATATAATTCACCCCTCCACTTT. This translates into CASSPTSGRKYNSPLHF. Based on the CDR3 plus reference TRBV9 and TRBJ1-6, the full variable domain is DSGVTQTPKHLITATGQRVTLRCSPRSGDLSVYWYQQSLDQGLQFLIQYYNGEERAKGNILERFSAQQFPDLHSELNLSSLELGDSALYFCASSPTSGRKYNSPLHFGNGTRLTVT.

This clonotype was detected many times. The chain combines TRBV3-1 with TRBJ2-3; D is possibly TRBD1 or TRBD2 (6 bases each). From germline, CDR1 is LGHDT and CDR2 YNNKEL (reference sequence). CDR3 size: 15 residues. The germline V and J ends were trimmed by 0 bases and 5 bases, with 12 bases remaining between them. CDR3 nucleotides: TGTGCCAGCAGCCAAGATAGGGGGGCTGGAGATACGCAGTATTTT. This translates into CASSQDRGAGDTQYF.